The entry below describes one T cell receptor (beta chain). Its antigen is still unknown. This sample stems from a study of CD8 T cells in ankylosing spondylitis. Points from the study as a whole: Roughly 8 highly homologous variants made up a TCR beta motif that seemed to typify ankylosing spondylitis blood.

Trimming at V came to 4 bases and at J to 5 bases, leaving 8 bases not matched to a gene. The CDR3 length is 14 residues. TCRdb reanalysed the 5' RACE reads using MiXCR and keeps one entry per CDR3 protein. Found here are some 270,000 distinct CDR3 sequences, roughly 32% of them singletons; the top ten hold 4% to 5.5%. Source material: blood, either unsorted or a sorted T cell fraction (not recorded which). The rearrangement uses TRBV12-3 or TRBV12-4 and TRBJ2-7; 7 nucleotides line up with TRBD1. This receptor was taken from a male donor with ankylosing spondylitis or in good health (not recorded which). CDR3 loop: CASSSWGQSHEQYF. The DNA for the CDR3 is TGTGCCAGCAGTTCATGGGGACAGTCTCACGAGCAGTACTTC.